The 16 T cell receptor beta chains below were found in one sample sequenced in a study of control samples from healthy donors and cancer patients. Sequencing was performed with immunoSEQ multiplex PCR; in TCRdb, only in-frame clones are kept and a portion is missing. The sample carries roughly 59,000 clones, 92% recorded once. The sequenced sample consisted of PBMCs. These receptors were taken from a man aged 35-49 years with colorectal cancer.

The CDR3: CASSRDRLYGYTF. The CDR3 region has the DNA TGTGCCAGCAGCCGAGACAGGCTATATGGCTACACCTTC. The chain combines TRBV12-3 or TRBV12-4 with TRBJ1-2; D is perhaps TRBD1 (6 bases). Trimming left V 6 bases short and J 5 bases short, with 13 bases between. CDR3 length equals 13 residues.

The rearrangement links TRBV7-8 to TRBJ2-7; D is possibly TRBD1 or TRBD2 (5 bases each). Trimming removed 11 bases at V and 0 bases at J, with 11 bases between. The V gene's germline CDR1 is SGHVS and CDR2 FQNEAQ. This CDR3 has 12 residues. The CDR3 sequence is CASQGVSYEQYF. The CDR3 coding sequence is TGTGCCTCTCAGGGAGTCTCCTACGAGCAGTACTTC.

V and J are TRBV2 and TRBJ1-5; possibly TRBD1 for D (5 bases). Germline-derived CDR1 and CDR2 are SNHLY and FYNNEI. V was trimmed by 4 bases and J by 6 bases, leaving 19 bases between them. The CDR3 spans 16 residues. CDR3 bases: TGTGCCAGCAGTGGGGCAGGGAGGGCACGTGGTCAGCCCCAGCATTTT. Translated, it gives CASSGAGRARGQPQHF.

Only one count was recorded for this clone. This chain links TRBV20-1 with TRBJ1-5, with D maybe TRBD1 (5 bases). Between the trimmed V and J ends, which lost 3 bases and 1 base, there was a span of 10 bases. This CDR3 is built from 14 residues. Germline CDR1 and CDR2: DFQATT and SNEGSKA (reference sequence). In DNA, the CDR3 is TGCAGTGCTAGTTGGGGGACCAGCAATCAGCCCCAGCATTTT. This gives the protein CSASWGTSNQPQHF.

V usage is TRBV10-1 and J usage is TRBJ1-1; D is undetermined. CDR1 is WNHNN and CDR2 is SYGVQD in the germline V gene (reference sequence). With 3 bases removed from V and 1 base from J, the gap between germline ends came to 9 bases. This CDR3 has 14 amino acids. The CDR3 loop is CASSDGRTNTEAFF. In nucleotides, the CDR3 is TGCGCCAGCAGTGATGGCAGAACGAACACTGAAGCTTTCTTT.

CDR3 loop: CASRVTTSKETQYF. The CDR3 DNA reads as TGTGCAAGTCGCGTTACCACGTCTAAAGAGACCCAGTACTTC. The chain recombines TRBV12-2 with TRBJ2-5; the DNA was not compared with TRBD2, the D call given in the table. TRBV12-2 is classified as a pseudogene. The CDR3 runs to 14 residues.

The V gene is TRBV9, the J gene TRBJ2-3, with D possibly matching TRBD2 (7 bases). CDR1 and CDR2 from the germline V gene are SGDLS and YYNGEE. CDR3 length equals 16 residues. The V end lost 4 bases, the J end lost 2 bases, and 17 bases lay between the germline ends. The CDR3 bases are TGTGCCAGCAGCCTCCGGGGCGGGGGCCTCACAGATACGCAGTATTTT. This codes for CASSLRGGGLTDTQYF.

The rearrangement links TRBV9 to TRBJ2-2, with 10 bases identical to TRBD1. The CDR3 is 16 amino acids. Germline V gene lookup returns CDR1 SGDLS and CDR2 YYNGEE. With V trimmed by 0 bases and J by 7 bases, 6 bases remained unmatched. The CDR3, as DNA: TGTGCCAGCAGCGTAGCCCGGACAGGGGGTGTCGGGGAGCTGTTTTTT. Protein sequence: CASSVARTGGVGELFF.

V gene TRBV5-1 combines with J gene TRBJ2-3, with TRBD2 matching over 7 bases. Germline V gives CDR1 SGHRS, CDR2 YFSETQ. The CDR3 runs 14 residues. V gave up 4 bases and J gave up 6 bases; unmatched junction bases: 8. CDR3: CASSPRLAGDTQYF. The CDR3, as DNA: TGCGCCAGCAGCCCCCGACTAGCAGGGGATACGCAGTATTTT.

The rearrangement joins TRBV19 to TRBJ2-7; the D gene could be TRBD1 or TRBD2 (6 bases each). V was shortened by 9 bases and J by 5 bases, with 14 bases between the two germline ends. The CDR3 sequence is 12 residues long. CDR1 is LNHDA, CDR2 SQIVND, per germline (reference sequence). CDR3 in amino acids: CASSGGIDEQYF. For the CDR3, the DNA is TGTGCCAGCTCCGGGGGCATCGACGAGCAGTACTTC.

This chain uses TRBV6-1 with TRBJ1-5, with unresolved D. The CDR3 is 15 residues long. Germline CDR1 reads MNHNS; CDR2 reads SASEGT. Trimming pared 2 bases from V and 2 bases from J, leaving 10 bases between. The chain's CDR3 is CASSEISGGNQPQHF. The CDR3 DNA reads TGTGCCAGCAGTGAAATCTCAGGAGGCAATCAGCCCCAGCATTTT.

The chain recombines TRBV18 with TRBJ2-1, with D possibly being TRBD2 (6 bases). The CDR3 consists of 14 residues. CDR1 is KGHSH, CDR2 LQKENI, per germline. The V end was cut by 1 base, the J end by 7 bases, with 11 bases between. This CDR3 is CASSPLKGRNEQFF. CDR3 sequence (DNA): TGTGCCAGCTCACCACTAAAGGGGAGGAATGAGCAGTTCTTC.

DNA of the CDR3: TGTGCCAGCAGTTACGGCGGGACAAAAGAGACCCAGTACTTC. It translates to CASSYGGTKETQYF. V and J are TRBV6-5 and TRBJ2-5; either TRBD1 or TRBD2 may fit D (6 bases each). The V gene's germline CDR1 is MNHEY and CDR2 SVGAGI. V was cut by 2 bases and J by 3 bases, with 10 bases left in between. This CDR3 has 14 residues.

The rearrangement uses TRBV7-9 and TRBJ2-7, with 9 bases identical to TRBD2. The germline gives CDR1 SEHNR, CDR2 FQNEAQ (reference sequence). The junction had 6 bases not matched to a gene; V was cut back by 1 base and J by 2 bases. The CDR3 spans 16 residues. The CDR3 nucleotides are TGTGCCAGCAGCTTAGTTTTGGGACTAGCAACCTACGAGCAGTACTTC. Translated, it gives CASSLVLGLATYEQYF.

This rearrangement joins TRBV27 to TRBJ1-2; D remains ambiguous. This CDR3 comprises 12 residues. V shed 6 bases and J shed 1 base, with 6 bases lying between them. Looked up from germline, CDR1 is MNHEY and CDR2 is SMNVEV (reference sequence). In DNA form, the CDR3 reads TGTGCCAGCAGCGGTGGTAACTATGGCTACACCTTC. Translated: CASSGGNYGYTF.

The chain has TRBV27 and TRBJ1-1, with a possible D match to TRBD1 (5 bases). The CDR3 length is 15 residues. V lost 6 bases and J 1 base, leaving 15 bases between the germline ends. Germline assignment: CDR1 MNHEY and CDR2 SMNVEV (reference sequence). CDR3 sequence: CASSLGVGGNTEAFF. The CDR3 region has the DNA TGTGCCAGCAGCTTAGGGGTGGGAGGGAACACTGAAGCTTTCTTT.